The clone carrying this T cell receptor (beta chain) was counted a few times. Its antigen is still unknown. This sample is part of a study of cytomegalovirus exposure and HLA in healthy donors. General observations from the study: The availability of immune exposure information extended only to CMV serostatus. It was reported in a later analysis that an Asian-associated ancestry cluster showed fewer N-insertions than the approximately 700-donor mean.

With 3 bases removed from V and 8 bases from J, the gap between germline ends came to 22 bases. The CDR3 runs to 17 residues. CDR1 is MNHEY and CDR2 is SMNVEV in the germline V gene (reference sequence). The PCR contained 60 Vbeta and 13 Jbeta primers. TCRdb's copy holds only in-frame clones and misses some; the assay was immunoSEQ multiplex PCR. This table has approximately 74,000 clones, roughly 80% appearing once. Sequenced sample: PBMCs. The source is a woman aged 40 to 50 in good health and CMV-seronegative. The chain uses TRBV27 and TRBJ2-2; D is perhaps TRBD2 (7 bases). Here the CDR3 reads CASSFRGGPSLGGELFF. The CDR3 DNA reads TGTGCCAGCAGTTTTAGGGGGGGGCCTTCGTTAGGAGGGGAGCTGTTTTTT.